This is a list of T cell receptor beta chains from one sample in a study of cytomegalovirus exposure and HLA in healthy donors. The protocol was immunoSEQ multiplex PCR, while the TCRdb copy is restricted to in-frame clones and leaves out a portion. Of 110,000 to 150,000 clones in the sample, 70% are singletons; the top ten hold 1.5% to 2%. Sequenced sample: PBMCs. The origin of the receptors is a woman younger than 45 in good health and CMV-seronegative. CDR3s include the opening cysteine and the closing phenylalanine or tryptophan. The order of the fields is J gene, V gene, clone size, D gene, CDR3 DNA, CDR3 protein. The D gene is left open where the match is weak. Some rows mark clone size as missing; the rest say once, few, many or name a class of expanded clone.

J gene: TRBJ2-7
V gene: TRBV11-3
clone size: .
D gene: TRBD1
CDR3 DNA: TGTGCCAGCAGCTTGGGACAGGGGGCTTCCTACGAGCAGTACTTC
CDR3 protein: CASSLGQGASYEQYF

J gene: TRBJ1-3
V gene: TRBV7-3
clone size: .
D gene: .
CDR3 DNA: TGTGCCAGCAGCTTATATCCAGGGGCTGGAAACACCATATATTTT
CDR3 protein: CASSLYPGAGNTIYF

J gene: TRBJ1-5
V gene: TRBV6-6
clone size: .
D gene: .
CDR3 DNA: TGTGCCAGCAGCGCACCCCGGGGGGGCAATCAGCCCCAGCATTTT
CDR3 protein: CASSAPRGGNQPQHF

J gene: TRBJ2-1
V gene: TRBV18
clone size: .
D gene: TRBD2
CDR3 DNA: TGTGCCAGCTCAGCACATGCCGGGACTAGCGGGGGTAAGGATGAGCAGTTCTTC
CDR3 protein: CASSAHAGTSGGKDEQFF

J gene: TRBJ2-1
V gene: TRBV13
clone size: .
D gene: TRBD1
CDR3 DNA: TGTGCCAGCAGCCGTATGACAGGGGACAATGAGCAGTTCTTC
CDR3 protein: CASSRMTGDNEQFF

J gene: TRBJ2-2
V gene: TRBV5-4
clone size: .
D gene: TRBD1
CDR3 DNA: TGTGCCAGCAGCTGGGACAGGGGTGGCACCGGGGAGCTGTTTTTT
CDR3 protein: CASSWDRGGTGELFF

J gene: TRBJ1-6
V gene: TRBV2
clone size: .
D gene: .
CDR3 DNA: TGTGCCAGCAGTGCCTCCCGGTCAAATTCACCCCTCCACTTT
CDR3 protein: CASSASRSNSPLHF

J gene: TRBJ2-3
V gene: TRBV7-8
clone size: few
D gene: .
CDR3 DNA: TGTGCCAGCAGCTTAGCGCGGGCGTCAGATACGCAGTATTTT
CDR3 protein: CASSLARASDTQYF

J gene: TRBJ2-1
V gene: TRBV7-9
clone size: .
D gene: TRBD2
CDR3 DNA: TGTGCCAGCAGCTCTAGGGCGGGGGACAATGAGCAGTTCTTC
CDR3 protein: CASSSRAGDNEQFF

J gene: TRBJ1-4
V gene: TRBV5-6
clone size: once
D gene: .
CDR3 DNA: TGTGCCAGCAGCTCCAGGGTTAATGAAAAACTGTTTTTT
CDR3 protein: CASSSRVNEKLFF

J gene: TRBJ1-1
V gene: TRBV6-5
clone size: few
D gene: .
CDR3 DNA: TGTGCCAGCAGTTACTCTGGACAGAAGAACACTGAAGCTTTCTTT
CDR3 protein: CASSYSGQKNTEAFF

J gene: TRBJ2-1
V gene: TRBV7-7
clone size: .
D gene: TRBD2
CDR3 DNA: TGTGCTAGCAGCTTAGGGGCTAGCGGGAGGGGTGAGCAGTTCTTC
CDR3 protein: CASSLGASGRGEQFF

J gene: TRBJ1-5
V gene: TRBV19
clone size: few
D gene: TRBD1
CDR3 DNA: TGTGCCAGTAGGCCGGGACAGGGGGCTAGTATTGTTCAGCCCCAGCATTTT
CDR3 protein: CASRPGQGASIVQPQHF

J gene: TRBJ2-1
V gene: TRBV9
clone size: .
D gene: .
CDR3 DNA: TGTGCCAGCGGGGTTGGGGGGGGCCCTCACAATGAGCAGTTCTTC
CDR3 protein: CASGVGGGPHNEQFF

J gene: TRBJ1-2
V gene: TRBV5-1
clone size: once
D gene: .
CDR3 DNA: TGCGCCAGCAGCTTGGGACAGGTGAACTATGGCTACACCTTC
CDR3 protein: CASSLGQVNYGYTF

J gene: TRBJ1-2
V gene: TRBV28
clone size: few
D gene: .
CDR3 DNA: TGTGCCAGCAGTCTCCCTAACTATGGCTACACCTTC
CDR3 protein: CASSLPNYGYTF

J gene: TRBJ2-3
V gene: TRBV6-5
clone size: .
D gene: TRBD2
CDR3 DNA: TGTGCCAGCAGCTTACTAGCGGGAGGAGGGGGTACGCAGTATTTT
CDR3 protein: CASSLLAGGGGTQYF

J gene: TRBJ1-3
V gene: TRBV28
clone size: .
D gene: .
CDR3 DNA: TGTGCCAGCTTACAGGGTCATTCCTCTGGAAACACCATATATTTT
CDR3 protein: CASLQGHSSGNTIYF

J gene: TRBJ2-2
V gene: TRBV28
clone size: few
D gene: TRBD2
CDR3 DNA: TGTGCCAGCAGTTTATTCGAACTAGCGGGTTCCGGGGAGCTGTTTTTT
CDR3 protein: CASSLFELAGSGELFF

J gene: TRBJ1-6
V gene: TRBV10-3
clone size: .
D gene: TRBD1
CDR3 DNA: TGTGCCATTAAGACAGGGGATTCACCCCTCCACTTT
CDR3 protein: CAIKTGDSPLHF

J gene: TRBJ1-1
V gene: TRBV5-1
clone size: .
D gene: TRBD1
CDR3 DNA: TGCGCCAGCGGGGAGACAGGGGCGATGAACACTGAAGCTTTCTTT
CDR3 protein: CASGETGAMNTEAFF

J gene: TRBJ2-2
V gene: TRBV11-2
clone size: once
D gene: TRBD1
CDR3 DNA: TGTGCCAGCTCCCGGGACAGAGGAAGCACCGGGGAGCTGTTTTTT
CDR3 protein: CASSRDRGSTGELFF

J gene: TRBJ2-2
V gene: TRBV18
clone size: .
D gene: .
CDR3 DNA: TGTGCCAGCCCCCGGTCGGGGGATCTCACCGGGGAGCTGTTTTTT
CDR3 protein: CASPRSGDLTGELFF

J gene: TRBJ1-5
V gene: TRBV2
clone size: few
D gene: .
CDR3 DNA: TGTGCCAGCAGTGCAGGGCGCAATCAGCCCCAGCATTTT
CDR3 protein: CASSAGRNQPQHF

J gene: TRBJ2-2
V gene: TRBV11-1
clone size: .
D gene: TRBD2
CDR3 DNA: TGTGCCAGCAGCTTACCGTGGGGACTAGCTGAGGAGGAGCTGTTTTTT
CDR3 protein: CASSLPWGLAEEELFF

J gene: TRBJ1-3
V gene: TRBV18
clone size: .
D gene: .
CDR3 DNA: TGTGCCAGCTCACTCGTGGCAGATGGAAACACCATATATTTT
CDR3 protein: CASSLVADGNTIYF

J gene: TRBJ2-5
V gene: TRBV19
clone size: .
D gene: TRBD2
CDR3 DNA: TGTGCCAGTACAAGCGGGAGGGCTGGGGAGACCCAGTACTTC
CDR3 protein: CASTSGRAGETQYF

J gene: TRBJ1-6
V gene: TRBV28
clone size: .
D gene: TRBD1
CDR3 DNA: TGTGCCAGCAGTTCATCGACAGGGCCGAATTCACCCCTCCACTTT
CDR3 protein: CASSSSTGPNSPLHF

J gene: TRBJ1-4
V gene: TRBV7-2
clone size: .
D gene: .
CDR3 DNA: TGTGCCAGCAGCTTAAAGAGGGCAACTAATGAAAAACTGTTTTTT
CDR3 protein: CASSLKRATNEKLFF

J gene: TRBJ2-7
V gene: TRBV10-3
clone size: once
D gene: .
CDR3 DNA: TGTGCCATCAGTGGGTCCGGGATGTATTCCCTTTACGAGCAGTACTTC
CDR3 protein: CAISGSGMYSLYEQYF

J gene: TRBJ1-2
V gene: TRBV2
clone size: few
D gene: TRBD1
CDR3 DNA: TGTGCCATTAAGACAGGGGTGTACTATGGCTACACCTTC
CDR3 protein: CAIKTGVYYGYTF

J gene: TRBJ1-3
V gene: TRBV11-2
clone size: .
D gene: .
CDR3 DNA: TGTGCCAGCAGCTTTTTGGGGGGTGGAAACACCATATATTTT
CDR3 protein: CASSFLGGGNTIYF

J gene: TRBJ2-2
V gene: TRBV6-1
clone size: .
D gene: TRBD1
CDR3 DNA: TGTGCCAGCAGTACCACGACAGGGTTCGGGGAGCTGTTTTTT
CDR3 protein: CASSTTTGFGELFF

J gene: TRBJ1-5
V gene: TRBV9
clone size: .
D gene: .
CDR3 DNA: TGTGCCAGCGGGGAGGTGAATCAGCCCCAGCATTTT
CDR3 protein: CASGEVNQPQHF

J gene: TRBJ2-2
V gene: TRBV28
clone size: .
D gene: TRBD2
CDR3 DNA: TGTGCCAGCAGCCCATGGACTAGCGGTTCTAACACCGGGGAGCTGTTTTTT
CDR3 protein: CASSPWTSGSNTGELFF

J gene: TRBJ2-7
V gene: TRBV6-5
clone size: .
D gene: .
CDR3 DNA: TGTGCCAGCACCCAGACTAGGACAAGCTACGAGCAGTACTTC
CDR3 protein: CASTQTRTSYEQYF

J gene: TRBJ2-5
V gene: TRBV5-1
clone size: .
D gene: TRBD1
CDR3 DNA: TGCGCCAGCAGCTCCAGCTCGACAGGGAATTCAGAGACCCAGTACTTC
CDR3 protein: CASSSSSTGNSETQYF

J gene: TRBJ2-5
V gene: TRBV29-1
clone size: .
D gene: .
CDR3 DNA: TGCAGCGTTCGGACAGCCTTAAGGGGAGAGACCCAGTACTTC
CDR3 protein: CSVRTALRGETQYF

J gene: TRBJ1-4
V gene: TRBV23-1
clone size: .
D gene: .
CDR3 DNA: TGCGCCAGCAGTCAAGGGGGGACAACTAATGAAAAACTGTTTTTT
CDR3 protein: CASSQGGTTNEKLFF

J gene: TRBJ1-2
V gene: TRBV7-9
clone size: .
D gene: TRBD1
CDR3 DNA: TGTGCCAGCAGGCCACAGGGGGCGGAATTGGGCTACACCTTC
CDR3 protein: CASRPQGAELGYTF

J gene: TRBJ1-1
V gene: TRBV7-2
clone size: .
D gene: .
CDR3 DNA: TGTGCCAGCAGCTTAGCGAGCGTCACTGAAGCTTTCTTT
CDR3 protein: CASSLASVTEAFF

J gene: TRBJ1-2
V gene: TRBV7-2
clone size: .
D gene: TRBD1
CDR3 DNA: TGTGCCAGCAGCCCAGACAGGGGATACTATGGCTACACCTTC
CDR3 protein: CASSPDRGYYGYTF

J gene: TRBJ1-4
V gene: TRBV6-1
clone size: .
D gene: .
CDR3 DNA: TGTGCCAGCAGCCTCTGGCCCCTCCCAGAGGGACTGTTTTTT
CDR3 protein: CASSLWPLPEGLFF

J gene: TRBJ1-2
V gene: TRBV14
clone size: .
D gene: .
CDR3 DNA: TGTGCCAGCAGCCCAAGAGGACTCTTCTATGGCTACACCTTC
CDR3 protein: CASSPRGLFYGYTF

J gene: TRBJ2-1
V gene: TRBV11-2
clone size: .
D gene: .
CDR3 DNA: TGTGCCAGCAGCTCCCTGAGAGCGGTAACCAAGTACAATGAGCAGTTCTTC
CDR3 protein: CASSSLRAVTKYNEQFF

J gene: TRBJ2-5
V gene: TRBV28
clone size: .
D gene: TRBD2
CDR3 DNA: TGTGCCAGCAGTTTTCGCGGGAGCTCAGAGACCCAGTACTTC
CDR3 protein: CASSFRGSSETQYF

J gene: TRBJ1-5
V gene: TRBV7-9
clone size: few
D gene: TRBD1
CDR3 DNA: TGTGCCAGCAGCAAGGACAGGGGAAGCAATCAGCCCCAGCATTTT
CDR3 protein: CASSKDRGSNQPQHF

J gene: TRBJ2-1
V gene: TRBV28
clone size: .
D gene: TRBD2
CDR3 DNA: TGTGCCAGCAGCGAGCGGGAGGGCCTTTTGGATGAGCAGTTCTTC
CDR3 protein: CASSEREGLLDEQFF

J gene: TRBJ1-5
V gene: TRBV19
clone size: .
D gene: .
CDR3 DNA: TGTGCCAGTAGTACTTCTGTGTGGGTAGGGGTCGGCAATCAGCCCCAGCATTTT
CDR3 protein: CASSTSVWVGVGNQPQHF

J gene: TRBJ2-1
V gene: TRBV27
clone size: .
D gene: TRBD1
CDR3 DNA: TGTGCCAGCAGACCCACAGGGGGCAGCGGCTATTACAATGAGCAGTTCTTC
CDR3 protein: CASRPTGGSGYYNEQFF

J gene: TRBJ2-1
V gene: TRBV10-3
clone size: .
D gene: TRBD2
CDR3 DNA: TGTGCCATCAGCTCTCTAGCGGGCTCCTACAATGAGCAGTTCTTC
CDR3 protein: CAISSLAGSYNEQFF